This T cell receptor beta chain was recorded in a study of CD8 T cells in Susac syndrome. It was with random hexamers that roughly 0.45 to 1 ug RNA was reverse transcribed. MiXCR, run by TCRdb on the immunoSEQ multiplex PCR reads, gives a single entry per CDR3 protein. The table has 150,000 to 200,000 distinct CDR3 sequences, 95% seen once. Germline-derived CDR1 and CDR2 are SGHDT and YYEEEE. Germline trimming cut 0 bases from V and 4 bases from J; bases unmatched to any gene: 11. The CDR3 is 18 amino acids. The sequence derives from a human donor with Susac syndrome. This chain connects TRBV5-6 to TRBJ2-1, with 9 bases fitting TRBD2. The source material was CD8+ T cells from PBMCs. The CDR3 DNA sequence: TGTGCCAGCAGCTTGGGTCTGCGGGGGGGCAAAAATTACAATGAGCAGTTCTTC. Encoded protein: CASSLGLRGGKNYNEQFF.